This note documents a single T cell receptor beta chain sequence. This record belongs to a study of graft-versus-host responses after intestinal transplantation. CDR1 and CDR2 (germline): SEHNR, FQNEAQ (reference sequence). This CDR3 spans 13 amino acids. Trimming pared 7 bases from V and 5 bases from J, leaving 14 bases between. Clones were sequenced by immunoSEQ multiplex PCR, and TCRdb holds only the in-frame ones, with some missing. The top ten hold roughly 0.72% of the sample, which has 25,000 to 35,000 clones, around 94% seen once. The rearrangement links TRBV7-9 to TRBJ2-5; no clear D. Sequencing was performed on PBMCs, taken about 70 days after intestinal transplant. The clonotype comes from a human patient who received an intestinal transplant, so some T cells may come from the graft donor. The CDR3 spells CASKPGHGETQYF. The CDR3 nucleotides are TGTGCCAGCAAACCGGGCCATGGGGAGACCCAGTACTTC.